This T cell receptor beta chain stems from a study of T cell responses to AZD1222 COVID-19 vaccine. Overall study results and limits: Baseline seropositives among AZD1222 recipients totaled only six. Most donors were white British, females outnumbered males, and clonal diversity was possibly underestimated.

Concerning this clone itself: Antigen: not known.

Sequencing used immunoSEQ multiplex PCR; TCRdb keeps in-frame clones, though not all of them. This table holds around 160,000 clones, around 91% found once. In germline, CDR1 is SNHLY, CDR2 FYNNEI. The CDR3 has 15 residues. Trimming took 8 bases from V and 11 from J; bases not matched to a gene: 13. The chain links TRBV2 to TRBJ1-6; 9 bases align to TRBD1. This TCR was sampled from an adult in good health. Material: peripheral blood, obtained on day 0 of AZD1222 vaccination. CDR3 nucleotides: TGTGCCAGCTTTCGATTGGGACAGGGTGACGCACCCCTCCACTTT. It encodes CASFRLGQGDAPLHF.